The 12 T cell receptor beta chains below all came from one sample that was sequenced in a study of beta chain features in type 1 diabetes. Every bit of the isolated RNA underwent reverse transcription, so sequencing read expressed TCRB transcripts. Data came from immunoSEQ multiplex PCR; TCRdb stores just in-frame clones and leaves some out. The sample consists of approximately 250,000 clones, less than 15% of them appearing once. The sequenced sample was naive CD4+ T cells from blood. Source of these receptors: a woman aged 40 to 50 in good health.

The chain carries TRBV27 and TRBJ2-1; 7 bases agree with TRBD2. The CDR3 has 15 amino acids. V lost 3 bases, J lost 2 bases, and 4 bases stayed unmatched. CDR1 is MNHEY, CDR2 SMNVEV, per germline (reference sequence). The CDR3 DNA reads as TGTGCCAGCAGTTTTAACGGGGGGACCTACAATGAGCAGTTCTTC. This sequence encodes CASSFNGGTYNEQFF.

The V and J genes are TRBV7-2 and TRBJ1-4; 9 bases line up with TRBD1. V was clipped by 5 bases and J by 7 bases; unmatched bases: 8. The CDR3 has 15 amino acids. Germline V gives CDR1 SGHTA, CDR2 FQGNSA. This CDR3 is CASSPRGTGSEKLFF. In nucleotides, the CDR3 is TGTGCCAGCAGCCCCCGGGGGACAGGGTCTGAAAAACTGTTTTTT.

This clone was seen a handful of times. This same CDR3 is encoded by further DNA sequences in the sample. The chain uses TRBV9 and TRBJ1-1; TRBD1 might be the D (5 bases). Germline V gene sequence: CDR1 SGDLS, CDR2 YYNGEE. V gave up 0 bases and J gave up 1 base, with 10 bases separating them. The CDR3 loop spans 15 amino acids. CDR3 amino acids: CASSVGGRGNTEAFF. In nucleotides, the CDR3 is TGTGCCAGCAGCGTAGGGGGGAGGGGGAACACTGAAGCTTTCTTT.

This clone appeared a few times. The chain employs TRBV7-2 and TRBJ2-2; the D gene is possibly TRBD2 (5 bases). Trimming took 4 bases from V and 6 from J, leaving 12 bases between them. The CDR3 is 14 amino acids. In germline, CDR1 is SGHTA, CDR2 FQGNSA. CDR3 loop: CASSSRESAGELFF. The CDR3 region has the DNA TGTGCCAGCAGCTCGAGGGAGTCCGCCGGGGAGCTGTTTTTT.

The genes are TRBV7-2 and TRBJ1-1; D is uncertain. The CDR3 runs to 14 residues. Trimming took off 1 base at V and 4 bases at J, with 10 bases between the two ends. Germline CDR1 is SGHTA and CDR2 is FQGNSA. CDR3 nucleotide sequence: TGTGCCAGCAGCTTAGTTTTCGAGGGCACTGAAGCTTTCTTT. It is translated as CASSLVFEGTEAFF.

The chain links TRBV6-5 to TRBJ1-5; no clear D. V lost 0 bases, J lost 7 bases, and 7 bases lay in between. The CDR3 length is 13 residues. Germline CDR1 is MNHEY and CDR2 is SVGAGI. The CDR3 sequence is CASSYSNSQPQHF. The CDR3 DNA follows: TGTGCCAGCAGTTACTCGAACAGCCAGCCCCAGCATTTT.

This clone was counted between two and nine times. V is TRBV28 and J is TRBJ1-4, with D hard to call. There are 14 residues in the CDR3. Germline CDR1 reads MDHEN; CDR2 reads SYDVKM. Trimming removed 5 bases from V and 7 bases from J, with 14 bases in between. This CDR3 is CASSPRGLAEKLFF. CDR3 coding DNA: TGTGCCAGCAGTCCCCGTGGGTTAGCTGAAAAACTGTTTTTT.

This clone turned up a few times. The chain recombines TRBV4-3 with TRBJ2-5; 8 positions match TRBD2. The CDR3 contains 16 residues. Germline CDR1 is LGHNA and CDR2 is YSLEER. V dropped 0 bases and J dropped 5; count of bases not matched to a gene: 8. CDR3 in DNA: TGCGCCAGCAGCCAAGATTTCCGGGGGGGCGTGGAGACCCAGTACTTC. This codes for CASSQDFRGGVETQYF.

This clone was picked up a small number of times. The rearrangement uses TRBV10-3 and TRBJ2-5, with 9 bases lining up with TRBD2. Germline assignment: CDR1 ENHRY and CDR2 SYGVKD. The CDR3 consists of 17 residues. V trimming: 2 bases; J trimming: 2 bases; junction bases outside the gene matches: 9. CDR3 sequence reads: CAISEPKRLAEQETQYF. Here the CDR3 DNA reads TGTGCCATCAGTGAGCCAAAAAGACTAGCGGAACAAGAGACCCAGTACTTC.

This clone showed up just a few times. This chain links TRBV10-2 with TRBJ2-3, with 7 bases aligning to TRBD2. The CDR3 extends over 11 amino acids. CDR1 is WSHSY and CDR2 is SAAADI in the germline V gene. After removal of 10 bases from V and 5 bases from J, the junction contained 3 bases not matched to a gene. The CDR3 nucleotides read TGCGCCACCTGGGGGGGAGATACGCAGTATTTT. It translates to CATWGGDTQYF.

The J gene is TRBJ1-6, the V gene TRBV5-1; TRBD1 matches 9 bases. CDR3 length: 14 amino acids. J was trimmed by 8 bases and V by 4 bases; bases with no gene match: 4. Germline V gives CDR1 SGHRS, CDR2 YFSETQ. CDR3 DNA sequence: TGCGCCAGCAGCCCGGGACAGGGACATTCACCCCTCCACTTT. This codes for CASSPGQGHSPLHF.

This clone has only a few counts. The V call is TRBV28, the J call TRBJ2-2; D is perhaps TRBD1 (6 bases). Trimming took 3 bases from V and 2 from J, leaving 10 bases between them. The CDR3 runs to 15 residues. The germline V gene encodes CDR1 MDHEN and CDR2 SYDVKM. The CDR3 protein is CASSLGAANTGELFF. DNA of the CDR3: TGTGCCAGCAGTTTGGGGGCAGCTAACACCGGGGAGCTGTTTTTT.